What follows describes a single T cell receptor (beta chain). These data belong to a study of technical replicates of blood from a few donors. The repertoire was sequenced with immunoSEQ multiplex PCR; TCRdb's copy has only in-frame clones and lacks some. There are tens of thousands of clones in the sample; 85% to 95% occur only once, and about 4.7% lies in the top ten. Germline V CDR1 and CDR2: MNHNS, SASEGT. Deletions cut 8 bases from V and 1 base from J, with 15 bases between. This CDR3 contains 15 residues. The rearrangement links TRBV6-1 to TRBJ2-1, with D possibly TRBD1 on 6 matching bases. This TCR was recovered from a human donor in good health. Some clones in this sample may be carry-over from other donors' samples. Material for sequencing was PBMCs. CDR3 loop: CASGQRTVSYNEQFF. The CDR3 DNA reads TGTGCCAGCGGACAGAGGACGGTTTCCTACAATGAGCAGTTCTTC.